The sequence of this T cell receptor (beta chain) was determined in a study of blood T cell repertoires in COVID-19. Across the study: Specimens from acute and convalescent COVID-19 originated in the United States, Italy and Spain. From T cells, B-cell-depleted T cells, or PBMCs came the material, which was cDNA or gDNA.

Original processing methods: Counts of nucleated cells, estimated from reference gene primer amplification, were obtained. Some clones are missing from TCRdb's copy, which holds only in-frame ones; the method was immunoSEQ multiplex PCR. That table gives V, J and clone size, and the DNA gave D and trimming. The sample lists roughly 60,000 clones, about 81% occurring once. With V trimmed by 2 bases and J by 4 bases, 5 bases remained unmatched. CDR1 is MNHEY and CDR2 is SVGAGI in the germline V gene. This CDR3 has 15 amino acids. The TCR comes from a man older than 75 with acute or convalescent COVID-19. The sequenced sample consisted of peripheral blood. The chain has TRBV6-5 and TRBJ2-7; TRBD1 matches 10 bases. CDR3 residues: CASSYGQGGTYEQYF. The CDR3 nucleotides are TGTGCCAGCAGTTACGGACAGGGGGGAACTTACGAGCAGTACTTC.